This T cell receptor beta chain comes out of a study of T cell repertoires in cytomegalovirus infection. Study details: Both CMV infection and a matching HLA type were indicated by public TCR beta signatures. Whole-study results and caveats: Clonotypes of TCR beta that were HLA-C-restricted and CMV-specific dominated the ex vivo response.

TCRdb ran MiXCR on the reads and lists one entry per CDR3 protein. The profile covers about 830,000 distinct CDR3 sequences, with approximately 32% appearing a single time and roughly an eighth taken by the ten largest. Germline CDR1 SGHTA, CDR2 FQGTGA. The CDR3 is 13 residues long. Losses at the gene ends were 8 bases for V and 9 bases for J; bases not matched to a gene: 9. About this clonotype: Its cognate antigen is unknown. A much larger clone lies a single base off, so this may be a read error.

The specimen comprised cultured CD8+ T cells from PBMCs, sampled from culture after CMV antigen stimulation. V and J are TRBV7-3 and TRBJ2-1, with 8 bases that match TRBD2. This TCR came from a human donor in good health (CMV status not recorded). Some clones in this sample may be carry-over from other donors' samples. CDR3 sequence (DNA): TGTGCCAGCTCTCGGGGGGGAATCATTGAGCAGTTCTTC. It encodes CASSRGGIIEQFF. Full variable domain (outside the CDR3, taken from reference TRBV7-3 and TRBJ2-1): GAGVSQTPSNKVTEKGKYVELRCDPISGHTALYWYRQSLGQGPEFLIYFQGTGAADDSGLPNDRFFAVRPEGSVSTLKIQRTERGDSAVYLCASSRGGIIEQFFGPGTRLTVL.